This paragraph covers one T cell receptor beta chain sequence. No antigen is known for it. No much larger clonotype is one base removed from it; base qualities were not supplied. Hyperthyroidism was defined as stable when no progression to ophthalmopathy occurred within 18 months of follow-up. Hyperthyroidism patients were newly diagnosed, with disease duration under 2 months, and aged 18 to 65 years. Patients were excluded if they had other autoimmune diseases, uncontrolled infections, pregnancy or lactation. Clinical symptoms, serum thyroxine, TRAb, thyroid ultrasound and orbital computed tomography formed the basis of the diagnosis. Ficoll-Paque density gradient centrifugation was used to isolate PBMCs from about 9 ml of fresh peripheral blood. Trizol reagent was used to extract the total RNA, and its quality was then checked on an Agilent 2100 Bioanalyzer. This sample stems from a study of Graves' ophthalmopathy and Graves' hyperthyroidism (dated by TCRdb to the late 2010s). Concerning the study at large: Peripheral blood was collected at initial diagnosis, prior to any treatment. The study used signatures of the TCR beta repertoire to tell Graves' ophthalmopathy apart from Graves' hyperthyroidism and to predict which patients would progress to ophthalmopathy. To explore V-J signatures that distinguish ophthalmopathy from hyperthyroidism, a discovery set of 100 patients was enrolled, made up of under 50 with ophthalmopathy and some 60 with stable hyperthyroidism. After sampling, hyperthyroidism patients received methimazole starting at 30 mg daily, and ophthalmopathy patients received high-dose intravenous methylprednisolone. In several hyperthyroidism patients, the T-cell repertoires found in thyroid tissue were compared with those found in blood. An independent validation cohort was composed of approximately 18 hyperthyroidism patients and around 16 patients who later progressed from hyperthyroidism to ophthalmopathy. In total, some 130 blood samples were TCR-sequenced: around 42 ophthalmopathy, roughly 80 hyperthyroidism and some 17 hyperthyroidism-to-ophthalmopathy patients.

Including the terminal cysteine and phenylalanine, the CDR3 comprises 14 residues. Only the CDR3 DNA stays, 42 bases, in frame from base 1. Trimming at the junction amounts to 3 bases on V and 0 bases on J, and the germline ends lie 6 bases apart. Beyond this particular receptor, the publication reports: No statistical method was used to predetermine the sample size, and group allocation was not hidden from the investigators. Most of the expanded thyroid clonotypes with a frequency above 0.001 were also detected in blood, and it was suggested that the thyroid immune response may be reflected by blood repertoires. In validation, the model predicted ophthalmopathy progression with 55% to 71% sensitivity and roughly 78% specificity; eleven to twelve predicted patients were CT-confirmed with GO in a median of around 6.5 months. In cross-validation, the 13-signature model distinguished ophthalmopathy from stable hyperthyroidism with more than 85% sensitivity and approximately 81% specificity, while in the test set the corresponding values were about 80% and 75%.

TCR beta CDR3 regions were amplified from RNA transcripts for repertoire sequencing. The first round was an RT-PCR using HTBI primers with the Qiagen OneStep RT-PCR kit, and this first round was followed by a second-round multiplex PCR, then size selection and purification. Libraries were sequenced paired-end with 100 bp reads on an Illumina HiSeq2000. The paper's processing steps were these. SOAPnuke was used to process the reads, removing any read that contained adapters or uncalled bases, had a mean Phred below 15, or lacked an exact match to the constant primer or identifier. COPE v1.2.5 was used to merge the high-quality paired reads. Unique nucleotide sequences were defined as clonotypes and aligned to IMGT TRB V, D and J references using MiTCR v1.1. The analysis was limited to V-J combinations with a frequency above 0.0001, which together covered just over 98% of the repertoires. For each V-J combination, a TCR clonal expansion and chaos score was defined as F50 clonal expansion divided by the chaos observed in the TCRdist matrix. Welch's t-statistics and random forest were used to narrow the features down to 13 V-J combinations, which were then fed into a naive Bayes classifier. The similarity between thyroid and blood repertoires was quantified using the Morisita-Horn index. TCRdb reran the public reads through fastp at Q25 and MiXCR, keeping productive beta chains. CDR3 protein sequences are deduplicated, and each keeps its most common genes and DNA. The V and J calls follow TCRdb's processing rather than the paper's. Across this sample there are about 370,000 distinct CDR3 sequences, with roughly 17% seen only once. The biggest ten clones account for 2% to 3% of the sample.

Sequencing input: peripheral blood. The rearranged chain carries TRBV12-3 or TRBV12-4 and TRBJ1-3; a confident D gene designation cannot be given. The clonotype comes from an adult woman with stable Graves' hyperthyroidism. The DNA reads TGTGCCAGCAGTTTGGCAGTCTCTGGAAACACCATATATTTT. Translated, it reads CASSLAVSGNTIYF.